These 30 T cell receptor beta chains were all obtained from the same sample, sequenced in a study of regulatory T cells in long-lasting Graves disease. Time point in this sample: newly diagnosed GD, antithyroid drugs for less than 3 months. TCR sequences were obtained from RNA taken from PBMCs. Libraries of TCR beta came from iRepertoire HTBI primers plus Arm-PCR of CDR3 regions. MiXCR, applied by TCRdb to the multiplex PCR reads, yields one record per CDR3 protein. In the table there are about 610,000 distinct CDR3 sequences, approximately 16% of which are singletons. These data also featured in a second study, about T cells in Graves' hyperthyroidism and ophthalmopathy.

Sequences were derived from peripheral blood mononuclear cells (PBMCs), sampled at new diagnosis, from a patient treated with antithyroid drugs. The receptors originated from a man aged 18 to 30 with Graves disease.

Turning to this clonotype: A much larger clone differs by one base, so this may be a read error. The chain employs TRBV3-1 and TRBJ1-2; D unresolved. Germline CDR1 LGHDT, CDR2 YNNKEL (reference sequence). CDR3 length: 11 residues. CDR3 DNA: TGTGCCGGCAGCCAAGGTCATGGCTACACCTTC. It is translated as CAGSQGHGYTF.

This clonotype was seen at least ten times. The chain has TRBV20-1 and TRBJ2-7, with 15 bases matching TRBD2. Germline CDR1 is DFQATT and CDR2 is SNEGSKA (reference sequence). This CDR3 comprises 14 residues. With 3 bases clipped from V and 7 bases from J, the junction kept 4 bases outside the gene matches. The CDR3 is CSARGLAGGEEQYF. The CDR3 DNA is TGCAGTGCTAGGGGACTAGCGGGGGGAGAGGAGCAGTACTTC.

The genes are TRBV27 and TRBJ1-5; D remains ambiguous. V shed 2 bases and J shed 0 bases, with 8 bases lying between them. This CDR3 region has 15 residues. CDR1 MNHEY and CDR2 SMNVEV come from the germline V gene (reference sequence). DNA for the CDR3: TGTGCCAGCAGTTTACGACAAACTAGCAATCAGCCCCAGCATTTT. Its protein product is CASSLRQTSNQPQHF.

V and J are TRBV4-1 and TRBJ2-1; D may be TRBD2 (5 bases). The CDR3 totals 12 residues. From germline, CDR1 is MGHRA and CDR2 YSYEKL. V was pared by 0 bases and J by 11 bases, with 8 bases between. CDR3 amino acids: CASSQEGSQQFF. Written as DNA, the CDR3 is TGCGCCAGCAGCCAAGAGGGGAGTCAGCAGTTCTTC.

This clonotype was counted at least ten times. The chain links TRBV28 to TRBJ1-2; the D is unclear. V was clipped by 6 bases and J by 4 bases, with 24 bases between them. Per the germline V gene, CDR1 is MDHEN and CDR2 is SYDVKM. The CDR3 is made up of 17 amino acids. The CDR3 DNA sequence: TGTGCCAGCAGCCTAGATAGAATACGTTTTTTAGCCTATGGCTACACCTTC. Translating gives CASSLDRIRFLAYGYTF.

The rearrangement uses TRBV6-5 and TRBJ2-4; D is possibly TRBD1 (6 bases). Germline V lookup: CDR1 MNHEY, CDR2 SVGAGI. Deletions cut 4 bases from V and 2 bases from J, with 24 bases between. The CDR3 totals 19 residues. The CDR3 loop reads CASSSNANRAPFSKNIQYF. As DNA, the CDR3 is TGTGCCAGCAGTTCCAATGCTAACAGGGCCCCATTTTCCAAAAACATTCAGTACTTC.

The chain carries TRBV7-9 and TRBJ1-4; no reliable D call. Trimming removed 5 bases at V and 4 bases at J, with 14 bases between. The CDR3 has 15 amino acids. Germline V lookup: CDR1 SEHNR, CDR2 FQNEAQ (reference sequence). The CDR3 bases are TGTGCCAGCAGCCGAACCACTGCGGGTAATGAAAAACTGTTTTTT. Translated: CASSRTTAGNEKLFF.

The chain joins TRBV11-2 to TRBJ2-3, with 8 bases lining up with TRBD1. The V segment lost 5 bases and the J segment 5 bases; nucleotides outside the gene matches: 12. The germline gives CDR1 SGHAT, CDR2 FQNNGV. This CDR3 has 16 amino acids. The CDR3 loop reads CASSPGGGLSRDTQYF. CDR3 DNA: TGTGCCAGCAGCCCAGGGGGCGGACTCAGCCGAGATACGCAGTATTTT.

This rearrangement joins TRBV12-3 or TRBV12-4 to TRBJ2-3, with 12 nucleotides matching TRBD2. The J segment lost 6 bases and the V segment lost 4 bases, leaving 17 bases of the junction unmatched. This CDR3 spans 19 amino acids. The CDR3 is CASSWLGLAGGPVRDTQYF. Here the CDR3 DNA reads TGTGCCAGCAGTTGGCTAGGTCTAGCGGGAGGGCCGGTTAGGGATACGCAGTATTTT.

This clonotype was detected many times. The rearrangement uses TRBV18 and TRBJ2-1; weak D call: TRBD1 (6 bases). CDR1 is KGHSH and CDR2 is LQKENI in the germline V gene. CDR3 length: 15 amino acids. Trimming took off 3 bases at V and 5 bases at J, with 14 bases between the two ends. CDR3 nucleotide sequence: TGTGCCAGCTCACCTTATGGACAGCGGAACAATGAGCAGTTCTTC. Translating it yields CASSPYGQRNNEQFF.

This clonotype was counted a few times. The chain joins TRBV29-1 to TRBJ2-7, with 8 bases identical to TRBD2. CDR3 length equals 13 residues. After removal of 3 bases from V and 6 bases from J, the junction contained 7 bases not matched to a gene. Germline V gene data show CDR1 as SQVTM and CDR2 as ANQGSEA. This CDR3 is CSVDPSGSGEQYF. The CDR3 bases are TGCAGCGTTGATCCCAGCGGGAGCGGCGAGCAGTACTTC.

The chain employs TRBV28 and TRBJ2-3; 8 bases line up with TRBD1. This CDR3 contains 15 residues. Germline assignment: CDR1 MDHEN and CDR2 SYDVKM. V shed 8 bases, J shed 4 bases, and the junction held 11 bases outside the gene matches. CDR3 amino acids: CASWNRGIGSDTQYF. The CDR3 DNA reads TGTGCCAGCTGGAACAGGGGGATCGGGTCAGATACGCAGTATTTT.

This clonotype was observed many times. The rearrangement links TRBV27 to TRBJ2-3; 9 bases align to TRBD1. The ends lost 5 bases at V and 0 bases at J; junction bases unmatched: 0. Germline V CDR1 and CDR2: MNHEY, SMNVEV (reference sequence). This CDR3 spans 14 amino acids. Written as DNA, the CDR3 is TGTGCCAGCAGTGGGACAGGGAGCACAGATACGCAGTATTTT. This gives the protein CASSGTGSTDTQYF.

This clonotype was seen many times. This chain connects TRBV7-9 to TRBJ1-1; TRBD1 matches at 8 bases. Germline CDR1 and CDR2: SEHNR and FQNEAQ (reference sequence). The CDR3 extends over 15 amino acids. V was clipped by 3 bases and J by 7 bases; unmatched bases: 10. CDR3 amino acids: CASSFRTGSRVEAFF. The CDR3 region has the DNA TGTGCCAGCAGCTTCCGGACAGGGAGCAGAGTTGAAGCTTTCTTT.

This clonotype was detected a few times. This chain uses TRBV25-1 with TRBJ2-7, with D perhaps assigned TRBD1 or TRBD2 (6 bases each). This CDR3 has 15 amino acids. Trimming took off 6 bases at V and 2 bases at J, with 17 bases between the two ends. Looked up from germline, CDR1 is MGHDK and CDR2 is SYGVNS. The CDR3 DNA is TGTGCCAGCAGGGGGGGTCAGGGGATAGCCTACGAGCAGTACTTC. The encoded protein is CASRGGQGIAYEQYF.

Ten or more counts support this clonotype. In DNA, the CDR3 is TGTGCCAGCAGCTTGATCCCTCCGGGACTTATGAACACTGAAGCTTTCTTT. Translated, it gives CASSLIPPGLMNTEAFF. The rearrangement joins TRBV11-2 to TRBJ1-1; D is possibly TRBD1 (5 bases). Germline CDR1 and CDR2: SGHAT and FQNNGV. The CDR3 spans 17 residues. Between the trimmed V and J ends, which lost 3 bases and 0 bases, there was a span of 17 bases.

The chain couples TRBV19 to TRBJ2-5; possibly TRBD1 for D (6 bases). The germline V gene encodes CDR1 LNHDA and CDR2 SQIVND (reference sequence). This CDR3 spans 14 amino acids. Trimming took off 8 bases at V and 2 bases at J, with 15 bases between the two ends. CDR3 DNA sequence: TGTGCCAGTGGACGGCCAGGACAGCAAGAGACCCAGTACTTC. Amino acid sequence: CASGRPGQQETQYF.

This clonotype came up a few times. The rearrangement joins TRBV20-1 to TRBJ1-5; D perhaps matches TRBD1 (5 bases). Between the trimmed V and J ends, which lost 0 bases and 4 bases, there was a span of 10 bases. The CDR3 spans 14 residues. Looked up from germline, CDR1 is DFQATT and CDR2 is SNEGSKA (reference sequence). CDR3 nucleotides: TGCAGTGCTAGAGATTCGGGGGGGAATCAGCCCCAGCATTTT. Amino acids: CSARDSGGNQPQHF.

This clonotype was detected a few times. The chain links TRBV19 to TRBJ1-1, with D unresolved. Germline V gives CDR1 LNHDA, CDR2 SQIVND (reference sequence). CDR3 length: 15 residues. V lost 4 bases and J 2 bases, leaving 14 bases between the germline ends. The CDR3 DNA sequence: TGTGCCAGTAGTACACAATCCAGGAGAAACACTGAAGCTTTCTTT. Protein: CASSTQSRRNTEAFF.

This clonotype was seen at least ten times. The CDR3 region is CASTTLSNQPQHF. The CDR3 DNA reads as TGTGCCAGTACTACCTTATCAAATCAGCCCCAGCATTTT. The rearrangement uses TRBV2 and TRBJ1-5; D ambiguous. Germline V gives CDR1 SNHLY, CDR2 FYNNEI. The CDR3 covers 13 residues. Between the trimmed V and J ends, which lost 9 bases and 4 bases, there was a span of 13 bases.

This chain connects TRBV7-9 to TRBJ2-1, with 9 bases fitting TRBD2. Per the germline V gene, CDR1 is SEHNR and CDR2 is FQNEAQ (reference sequence). Unmatched junction bases numbered 10, after V lost 5 bases and J lost 8 bases. The length of the CDR3 is 15 residues. CDR3 DNA: TGTGCCAGCAGCCAGTCATTAGCGGGAGTGGATGAGCAGTTCTTC. Its protein product is CASSQSLAGVDEQFF.

The rearrangement joins TRBV27 to TRBJ2-1; perhaps TRBD2 as D (6 bases). V was cut by 5 bases and J by 10 bases, with 12 bases left in between. This CDR3 comprises 12 residues. The germline V gene encodes CDR1 MNHEY and CDR2 SMNVEV (reference sequence). This CDR3 reads CASSTGLIEQFF. The CDR3 DNA is TGTGCCAGCAGTACAGGACTAATAGAGCAGTTCTTC.

This clonotype was detected ten times or more. The DNA for the CDR3 is TGTGCCAGCAGTTGGGACAGTAGCCAAGAGACCCAGTACTTC. Translating it yields CASSWDSSQETQYF. The V call is TRBV12-3 or TRBV12-4, the J call TRBJ2-5, with TRBD1 matching over 7 bases. The CDR3 loop spans 14 amino acids. V lost 4 bases and J lost 1; bases outside the gene matches: 3.

The rearrangement links TRBV7-9 to TRBJ2-2; D is unresolved. Germline lookup yields CDR1 SEHNR and CDR2 FQNEAQ (reference sequence). This CDR3 region has 15 residues. Trimming stripped 2 bases from V and 1 base from J, with 8 bases between. DNA of the CDR3: TGTGCCAGCAGCTTAAGAATGGGGAACACCGGGGAGCTGTTTTTT. This gives the protein CASSLRMGNTGELFF.

The V call is TRBV11-2, the J call TRBJ2-6; D possibly corresponds to TRBD1 (5 bases). Germline CDR1 SGHAT, CDR2 FQNNGV. CDR3 length: 15 residues. V lost 4 bases and J lost 4, with 11 bases in between. CDR3 coding DNA: TGTGCCAGCAGCTCCAGGGTGGTGGGGGCCAACGTCCTGACTTTC. It yields the protein CASSSRVVGANVLTF.

This clonotype has ten or more counts. The CDR3 is CAFSSALPPYEQYF. CDR3 DNA sequence: TGTGCCTTCTCCAGTGCCCTACCTCCGTACGAGCAGTACTTC. V gene TRBV2 combines with J gene TRBJ2-7; D remains ambiguous. The germline V gene has CDR1 SNHLY and CDR2 FYNNEI. The CDR3 has 14 residues. V lost 11 bases and J lost 4, with 21 bases in between.

At least ten counts were recorded for this clonotype. V and J are TRBV7-9 and TRBJ1-1; TRBD1 agrees at 8 bases. The CDR3 has 14 residues. V shed 5 bases, J shed 8 bases, and the junction held 10 bases outside the gene matches. Per the germline V gene, CDR1 is SEHNR and CDR2 is FQNEAQ (reference sequence). The CDR3 sequence: CASSLLGTGAEAFF. The CDR3 DNA sequence: TGTGCCAGCAGCCTTCTGGGGACAGGTGCCGAAGCTTTCTTT.

With regard to this clonotype: One junction end does not reproduce the germline sequence, and a read error may be involved. The V and J genes are TRBV5-1 and TRBJ2-3; 13 bases agree with TRBD2. CDR1 is SGHRS and CDR2 is YFSETQ in the germline V gene. The CDR3 loop spans 16 amino acids. The CDR3 DNA reads TGCGCCAGCAGCGCCGGGACTAGCGGGACCACAGATATGCAGTATTTT. Its translation: CASSAGTSGTTDMQYF.

Concerning this clonotype: A much larger clonotype is one base distant, so this may be a read error. The chain joins TRBV15 to TRBJ2-1, with a weak D call TRBD1 (5 bases). The CDR3 contains 15 residues. CDR1 LNHNV and CDR2 YYDKDF come from the germline V gene (reference sequence). V lost 0 bases and J lost 9, with 15 bases in between. The CDR3 reads CATSRDPNRLSEQFF. The DNA of the CDR3 is TGTGCCACCAGCAGAGATCCGAACAGGCTCAGTGAGCAGTTCTTC.

This clonotype was counted only a few times. The chain couples TRBV6-5 to TRBJ2-5, with 8 bases lining up with TRBD2. The germline gives CDR1 MNHEY, CDR2 SVGAGI. This CDR3 is 16 amino acids long. The J segment lost 1 base and the V segment lost 2 bases, leaving 6 bases of the junction unmatched. CDR3 sequence: CASSYRVAGIQETQYF. CDR3 coding DNA: TGTGCCAGCAGTTACAGGGTAGCGGGAATCCAAGAGACCCAGTACTTC.